This TCR beta chain came from a study of shared clonotypes between healthy human individuals. CD45RO-negative cells were positively selected for CCR7, leaving out terminally differentiated effector memory CD45RA+ cells. Each replicate PCR on the sorted subsets used approximately 180 ng DNA (about 30,000 T cell genomes). Sequencing used immunoSEQ multiplex PCR; TCRdb keeps in-frame clones, though not all of them. Of around 1.9 million clones listed, 85% to 95% were seen once; the top ten hold 1.5% to 2%. Concerning this clone: No antigen is known for it. The sample holds other DNA sequences that translate to the same CDR3.

General study results and limits: Naive subsets generally had larger estimated richness than memory subsets. Sharing across a few donors was seen in roughly 5% of naive CD4 clonotypes.

The receptor was derived from a man between 18 and 29 years old in good health. Some clones in this sample may be carry-over from other donors' samples. Specimen: naive CD8+ T cells from PBMCs.

CDR3 region: CASSGLAVPYEQYF. The CDR3 DNA reads TGTGCCAGCAGTGGACTAGCGGTCCCCTACGAGCAGTACTTC. This chain joins TRBV2 and TRBJ2-7; 9 bases map to TRBD2. CDR1 is SNHLY and CDR2 is FYNNEI in the germline V gene. This CDR3 has 14 residues. After removal of 4 bases from V and 2 bases from J, the junction contained 3 bases not matched to a gene.